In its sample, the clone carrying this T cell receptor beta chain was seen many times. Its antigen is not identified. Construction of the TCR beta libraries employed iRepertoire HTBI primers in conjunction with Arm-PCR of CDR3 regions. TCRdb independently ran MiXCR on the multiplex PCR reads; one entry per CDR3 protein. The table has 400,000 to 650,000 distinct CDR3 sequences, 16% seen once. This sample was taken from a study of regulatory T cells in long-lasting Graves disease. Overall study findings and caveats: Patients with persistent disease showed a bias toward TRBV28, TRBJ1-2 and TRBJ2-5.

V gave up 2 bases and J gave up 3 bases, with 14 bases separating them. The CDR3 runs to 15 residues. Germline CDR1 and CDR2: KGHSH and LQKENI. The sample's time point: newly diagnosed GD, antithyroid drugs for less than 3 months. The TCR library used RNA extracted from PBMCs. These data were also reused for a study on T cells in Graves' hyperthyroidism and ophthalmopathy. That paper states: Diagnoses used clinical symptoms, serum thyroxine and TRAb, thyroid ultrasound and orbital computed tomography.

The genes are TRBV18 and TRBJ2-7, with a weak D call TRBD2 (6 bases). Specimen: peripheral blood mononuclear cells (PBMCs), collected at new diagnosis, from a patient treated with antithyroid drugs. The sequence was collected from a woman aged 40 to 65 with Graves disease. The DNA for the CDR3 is TGTGCCAGCTCACCAGGAGGGCAGATTGACTACGAGCAGTACTTC. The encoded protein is CASSPGGQIDYEQYF.